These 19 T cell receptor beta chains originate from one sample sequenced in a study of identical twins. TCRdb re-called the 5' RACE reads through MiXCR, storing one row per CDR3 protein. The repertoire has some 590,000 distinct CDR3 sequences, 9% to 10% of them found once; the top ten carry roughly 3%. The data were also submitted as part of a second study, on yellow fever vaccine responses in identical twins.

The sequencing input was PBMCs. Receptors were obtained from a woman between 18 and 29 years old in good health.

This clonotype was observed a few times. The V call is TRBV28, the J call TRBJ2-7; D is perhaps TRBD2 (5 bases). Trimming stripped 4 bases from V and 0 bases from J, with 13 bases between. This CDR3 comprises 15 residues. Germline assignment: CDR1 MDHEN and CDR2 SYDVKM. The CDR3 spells CASSSRGLFSYEQYF. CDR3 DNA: TGTGCCAGCAGTTCCCGGGGTCTCTTCTCCTACGAGCAGTACTTC.

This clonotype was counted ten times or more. The CDR3 is CASSPPMSEETQYF. The CDR3, as DNA: TGTGCCAGCAGCCCCCCCATGAGCGAAGAGACCCAGTACTTC. The J gene is TRBJ2-5, the V gene TRBV7-9; D unclear. CDR3 length: 14 residues. Germline CDR1 reads SEHNR; CDR2 reads FQNEAQ (reference sequence). V was cut by 5 bases and J by 3 bases, with 13 bases left in between.

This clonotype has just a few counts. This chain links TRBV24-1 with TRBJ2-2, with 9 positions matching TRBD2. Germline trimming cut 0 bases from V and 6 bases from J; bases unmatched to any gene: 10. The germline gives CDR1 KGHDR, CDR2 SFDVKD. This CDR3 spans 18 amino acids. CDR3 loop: CATSDLKREVGNAGELFF. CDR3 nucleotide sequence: TGTGCCACCAGTGATTTGAAGCGGGAGGTAGGCAACGCCGGGGAGCTGTTTTTT.

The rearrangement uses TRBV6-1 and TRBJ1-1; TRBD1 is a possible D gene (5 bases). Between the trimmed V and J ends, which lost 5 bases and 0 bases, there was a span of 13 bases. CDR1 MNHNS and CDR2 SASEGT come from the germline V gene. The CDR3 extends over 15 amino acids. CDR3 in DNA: TGTGCCAGCAGTCCCCGGGACTATATGAACACTGAAGCTTTCTTT. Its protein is CASSPRDYMNTEAFF.

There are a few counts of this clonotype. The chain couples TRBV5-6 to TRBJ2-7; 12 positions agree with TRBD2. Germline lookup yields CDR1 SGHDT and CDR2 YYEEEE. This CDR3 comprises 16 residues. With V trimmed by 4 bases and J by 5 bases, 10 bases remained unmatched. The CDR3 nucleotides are TGTGCCAGCAGCAGGACTGGACTAGCGGGACAGAACGAGCAGTACTTC. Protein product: CASSRTGLAGQNEQYF.

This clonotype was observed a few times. As DNA, the CDR3 is TGTGCCTGCGAACCCGGGACTAGCGGGAGCTACGAGCAGTACTTC. Its translation: CACEPGTSGSYEQYF. The rearrangement uses TRBV30 and TRBJ2-7, with TRBD2 identical over 14 bases. The CDR3 spans 15 residues. The germline V gene encodes CDR1 GTSNPN and CDR2 SVGIG (reference sequence). V lost 6 bases to trimming and J lost 3 bases; unmatched junction nucleotides: 7.

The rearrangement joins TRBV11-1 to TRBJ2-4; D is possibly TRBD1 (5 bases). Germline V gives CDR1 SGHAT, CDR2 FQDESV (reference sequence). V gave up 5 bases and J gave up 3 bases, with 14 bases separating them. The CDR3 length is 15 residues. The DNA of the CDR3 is TGTGCCAGCAGCGAGACAGTTCAGGGCAAAAACATTCAGTACTTC. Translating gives CASSETVQGKNIQYF. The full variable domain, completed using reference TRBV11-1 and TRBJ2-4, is EAEVAQSPRYKITEKSQAVAFWCDPISGHATLYWYRQILGQGPELLVQFQDESVVDDSQLPKDRFSAERLKGVDSTLKIQPAELGDSAMYLCASSETVQGKNIQYFGAGTRLSVL.

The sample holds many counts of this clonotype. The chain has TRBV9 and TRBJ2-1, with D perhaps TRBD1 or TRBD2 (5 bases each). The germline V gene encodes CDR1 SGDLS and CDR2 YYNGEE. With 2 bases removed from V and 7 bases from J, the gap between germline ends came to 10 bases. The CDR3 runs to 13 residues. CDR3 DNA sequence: TGTGCCAGCAGCGTCGAGGGGTGGAATGAGCAGTTCTTC. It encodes CASSVEGWNEQFF. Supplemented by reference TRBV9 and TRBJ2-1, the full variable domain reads DSGVTQTPKHLITATGQRVTLRCSPRSGDLSVYWYQQSLDQGLQFLIQYYNGEERAKGNILERFSAQQFPDLHSELNLSSLELGDSALYFCASSVEGWNEQFFGPGTRLTVL.

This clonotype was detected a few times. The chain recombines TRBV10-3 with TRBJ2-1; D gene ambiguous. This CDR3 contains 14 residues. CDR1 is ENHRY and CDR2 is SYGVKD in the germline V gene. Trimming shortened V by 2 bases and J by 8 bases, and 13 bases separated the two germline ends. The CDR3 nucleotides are TGTGCCATCAGTGAGGTCGGGCTAGAGGATGAGCAGTTCTTC. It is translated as CAISEVGLEDEQFF.

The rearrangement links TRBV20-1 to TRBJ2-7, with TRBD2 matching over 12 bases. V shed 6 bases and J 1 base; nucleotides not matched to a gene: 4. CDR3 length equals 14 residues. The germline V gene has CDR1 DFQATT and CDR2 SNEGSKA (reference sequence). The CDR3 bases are TGCAGTGCCGTGGGACTAGCGGGTTCCTACGAGCAGTACTTC. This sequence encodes CSAVGLAGSYEQYF.

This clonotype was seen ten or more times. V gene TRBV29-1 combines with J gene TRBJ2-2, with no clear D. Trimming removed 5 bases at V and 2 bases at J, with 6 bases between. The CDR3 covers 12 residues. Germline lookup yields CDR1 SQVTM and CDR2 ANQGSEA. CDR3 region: CSVPDNTGELFF. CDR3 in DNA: TGCAGCGTTCCGGACAACACCGGGGAGCTGTTTTTT.

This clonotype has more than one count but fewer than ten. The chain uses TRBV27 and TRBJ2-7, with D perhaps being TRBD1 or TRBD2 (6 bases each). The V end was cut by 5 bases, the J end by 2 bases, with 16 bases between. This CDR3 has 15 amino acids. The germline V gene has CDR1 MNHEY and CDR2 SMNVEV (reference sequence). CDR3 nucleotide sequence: TGTGCCAGCAGTCCCTTAGGGGGGCAGCCCTACGAGCAGTACTTC. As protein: CASSPLGGQPYEQYF.

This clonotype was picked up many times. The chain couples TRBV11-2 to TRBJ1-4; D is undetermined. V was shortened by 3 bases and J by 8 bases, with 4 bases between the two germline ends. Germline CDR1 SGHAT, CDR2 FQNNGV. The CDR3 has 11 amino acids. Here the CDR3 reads CASSLGEKLFF. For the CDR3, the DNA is TGTGCCAGCAGCTTGGGGGAAAAACTGTTTTTT. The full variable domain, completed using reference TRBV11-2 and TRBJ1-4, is EAGVAQSPRYKIIEKRQSVAFWCNPISGHATLYWYQQILGQGPKLLIQFQNNGVVDDSQLPKDRFSAERLKGVDSTLKIQPAKLEDSAVYLCASSLGEKLFFGSGTQLSVL.

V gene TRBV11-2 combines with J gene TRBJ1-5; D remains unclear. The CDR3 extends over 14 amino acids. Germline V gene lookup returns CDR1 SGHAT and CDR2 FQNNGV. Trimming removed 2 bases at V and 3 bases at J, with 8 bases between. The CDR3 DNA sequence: TGTGCCAGCAGCTTATTAGGGTACAATCAGCCCCAGCATTTT. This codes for CASSLLGYNQPQHF.

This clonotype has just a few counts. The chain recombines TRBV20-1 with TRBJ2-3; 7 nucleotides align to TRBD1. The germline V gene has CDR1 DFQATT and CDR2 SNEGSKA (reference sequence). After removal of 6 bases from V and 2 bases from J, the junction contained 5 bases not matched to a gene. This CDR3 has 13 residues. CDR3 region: CSAKQGNTDTQYF. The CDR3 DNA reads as TGCAGTGCAAAACAGGGGAACACAGATACGCAGTATTTT.

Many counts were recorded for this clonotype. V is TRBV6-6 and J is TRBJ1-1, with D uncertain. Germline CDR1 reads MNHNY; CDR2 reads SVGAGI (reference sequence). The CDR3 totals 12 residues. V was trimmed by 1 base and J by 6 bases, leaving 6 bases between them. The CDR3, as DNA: TGTGCCAGCAGTTACTTACACGCTGAAGCTTTCTTT. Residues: CASSYLHAEAFF.

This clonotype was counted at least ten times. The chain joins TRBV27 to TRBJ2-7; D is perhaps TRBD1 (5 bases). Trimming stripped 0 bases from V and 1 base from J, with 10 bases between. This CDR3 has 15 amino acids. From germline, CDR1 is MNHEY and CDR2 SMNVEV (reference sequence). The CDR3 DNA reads TGTGCCAGCAGTTTATCAGGACATCTTTCCTACGAGCAGTACTTC. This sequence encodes CASSLSGHLSYEQYF.

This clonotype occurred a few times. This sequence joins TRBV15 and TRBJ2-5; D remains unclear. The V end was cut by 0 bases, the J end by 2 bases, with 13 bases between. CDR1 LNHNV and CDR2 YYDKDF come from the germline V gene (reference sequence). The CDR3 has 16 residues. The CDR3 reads CATSRDGLNRQETQYF. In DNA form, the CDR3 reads TGTGCCACCAGCAGAGATGGTCTCAACAGACAAGAGACCCAGTACTTC.

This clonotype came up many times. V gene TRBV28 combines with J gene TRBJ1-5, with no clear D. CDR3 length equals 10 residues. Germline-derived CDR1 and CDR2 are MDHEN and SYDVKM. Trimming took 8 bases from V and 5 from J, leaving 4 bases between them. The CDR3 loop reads CASGDQPQHF. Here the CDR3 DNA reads TGTGCCAGCGGGGATCAGCCCCAGCATTTT. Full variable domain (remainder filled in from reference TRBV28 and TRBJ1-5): DVKVTQSSRYLVKRTGEKVFLECVQDMDHENMFWYRQDPGLGLRLIYFSYDVKMKEKGDIPEGYSVSREKKERFSLILESASTNQTSMYLCASGDQPQHFGDGTRLSIL.